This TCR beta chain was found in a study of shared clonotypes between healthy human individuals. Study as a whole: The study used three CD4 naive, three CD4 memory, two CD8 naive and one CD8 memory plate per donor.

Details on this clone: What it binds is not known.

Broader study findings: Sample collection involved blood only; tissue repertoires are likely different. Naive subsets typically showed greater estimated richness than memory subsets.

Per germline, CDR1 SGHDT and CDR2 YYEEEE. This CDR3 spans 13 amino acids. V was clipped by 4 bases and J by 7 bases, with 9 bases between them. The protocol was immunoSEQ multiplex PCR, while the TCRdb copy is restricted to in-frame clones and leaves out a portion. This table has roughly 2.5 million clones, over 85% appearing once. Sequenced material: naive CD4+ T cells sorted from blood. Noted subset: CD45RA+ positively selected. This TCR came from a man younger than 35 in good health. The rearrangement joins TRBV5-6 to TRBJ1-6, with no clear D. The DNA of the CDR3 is TGTGCCAGCAGCCGCCGGAGGAATTCACCCCTCCACTTT. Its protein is CASSRRRNSPLHF.